These T cell receptor beta chains were read from a single sample in a study of cytomegalovirus exposure and HLA in healthy donors. Assay: immunoSEQ multiplex PCR; the TCRdb copy retains only in-frame clones and omits some. This repertoire includes approximately 68,000 clones. The source material was PBMCs. Receptors were obtained from a female donor in good health and CMV-seropositive. The CDR3 runs from the conserved cysteine through the conserved F or W. The order of the fields is J gene, D gene, V gene, CDR3 protein, CDR3 DNA. The D gene is left open where the match is weak.

TRBJ2-5,NA,TRBV19,CASGPHQETQYF,TGTGCCAGTGGGCCTCACCAAGAGACCCAGTACTTC
TRBJ1-2,TRBD1,TRBV5-4,CASSLAMDRLNYGYTF,TGTGCCAGCAGCTTGGCCATGGACAGGTTGAACTATGGCTACACCTTC
TRBJ1-1,NA,TRBV11-2,CASSAYDSMNTEAFF,TGTGCCAGCAGCGCCTACGACAGCATGAACACTGAAGCTTTCTTT
TRBJ2-3,NA,TRBV9,CASSAGHTDTQYF,TGTGCCAGCAGCGCCGGACACACAGATACGCAGTATTTT
TRBJ2-2,NA,TRBV4-3,CASSQGFAGELFF,TGCGCCAGCAGCCAAGGTTTCGCCGGGGAGCTGTTTTTT
TRBJ2-3,NA,TRBV9,CASSLIGVRSDTQYF,TGTGCCAGCAGTCTAATTGGTGTGCGGTCAGATACGCAGTATTTT
TRBJ2-3,NA,TRBV7-8,CASSPSRPDTQYF,TGTGCCAGCAGCCCTAGCCGCCCAGATACGCAGTATTTT
TRBJ2-5,TRBD2,TRBV14,CASSQRAGGLETQYF,TGTGCCAGCAGCCAACGAGCGGGAGGGTTAGAGACCCAGTACTTC
TRBJ1-2,TRBD1,TRBV7-2,CASRLPGQGDGGYTF,TGTGCCAGCAGACTTCCGGGACAGGGTGACGGTGGCTACACCTTC
TRBJ2-1,TRBD2,TRBV15,CATSRAWSGSSYNEQFF,TGTGCCACCAGCAGAGCGTGGAGCGGGAGCTCCTACAATGAGCAGTTCTTC
TRBJ2-5,NA,TRBV18,CASSPVQETQYF,TGTGCCAGCTCACCCGTCCAAGAGACCCAGTACTTC
TRBJ2-5,NA,TRBV29-1,CSVVPARGPGTQYF,TGCAGCGTTGTACCCGCCCGCGGCCCCGGGACCCAGTACTTC
TRBJ2-1,TRBD1,TRBV15,CATSREKTGGRGYNEQFF,TGTGCCACCAGCAGAGAGAAGACAGGGGGGAGGGGATACAATGAGCAGTTCTTC
TRBJ2-2,TRBD2,TRBV19,CASTTRGLALGNGLTGELFF,TGTGCCAGTACCACGAGGGGACTAGCGCTAGGGAACGGGTTAACCGGGGAGCTGTTTTTT
TRBJ2-1,TRBD2,TRBV15,CATSGRTSGDANEQFF,TGTGCCACCAGCGGCCGGACTAGCGGGGATGCCAATGAGCAGTTCTTC
TRBJ1-1,NA,TRBV19,CASSIFGQNTEAFF,TGTGCCAGTAGTATATTTGGACAGAACACTGAAGCTTTCTTT
TRBJ2-1,TRBD2,TRBV9,CASSFAGTSLNEQFF,TGTGCCAGCAGCTTCGCCGGGACTAGTCTGAATGAGCAGTTCTTC
TRBJ2-7,TRBD1,TRBV7-9,CASSSGQPFYEQYF,TGTGCCAGCAGCTCGGGACAGCCGTTCTACGAGCAGTACTTC
TRBJ1-1,NA,TRBV11-2,CASSSGLNTEAFF,TGTGCCAGCAGCTCGGGGTTGAACACTGAAGCTTTCTTT
TRBJ2-7,TRBD2,TRBV10-3,CAISVGRSGGAYEQYF,TGTGCCATCAGTGTAGGGAGGAGCGGGGGGGCCTACGAGCAGTACTTC
TRBJ2-3,NA,TRBV6-1,CASNGQSTDTQYF,TGTGCCAGCAATGGACAATCCACAGATACGCAGTATTTT
TRBJ2-2,NA,TRBV5-1,CASSSSGADTGELFF,TGCGCCAGCAGCTCGTCTGGGGCCGACACCGGGGAGCTGTTTTTT